These 28 T cell receptor beta chains share one sample of origin, sequenced in a study of T cell responses to AZD1222 COVID-19 vaccine. Assay: immunoSEQ multiplex PCR; the TCRdb copy retains only in-frame clones and omits some. The table includes fewer than 150,000 clones, just over 85% detected once. The sample here was peripheral blood, taken on day 0 of AZD1222 vaccination. The source is an adult in good health.

V and J are TRBV7-9 and TRBJ2-1; D unresolved. Trimming took off 1 base at V and 9 bases at J, with 10 bases between the two ends. The germline V gene encodes CDR1 SEHNR and CDR2 FQNEAQ (reference sequence). The CDR3 contains 13 residues. CDR3 DNA sequence: TGTGCCAGCAGCTTAGTAGGCCTTGGTGAGCAGTTCTTC. Amino acid sequence: CASSLVGLGEQFF.

CDR3 nucleotide sequence: TGTGCCTGGAGCCCAGGGGGGAGTCGGTACGAGCAGTACTTC. Translation gives CAWSPGGSRYEQYF. The chain couples TRBV30 to TRBJ2-7; maybe TRBD1 (7 bases). This CDR3 has 14 residues. Germline values: CDR1 GTSNPN, CDR2 SVGIG (reference sequence). Trimming removed 3 bases from V and 4 bases from J, with 16 bases in between.

The rearrangement uses TRBV12-2 and TRBJ2-7. TRBV12-2 is annotated as a pseudogene. The CDR3 is 12 amino acids. CDR3 in amino acids: CASRSTAYEQYF. CDR3 sequence (DNA): TGTGCAAGTCGCTCCACCGCCTACGAGCAGTACTTC.

This chain uses TRBV25-1 with TRBJ2-2; TRBD2 matches 8 bases. The CDR3 has 16 residues. V trimming: 1 base; J trimming: 5 bases; junction bases outside the gene matches: 6. The germline V gene encodes CDR1 MGHDK and CDR2 SYGVNS. CDR3 in DNA: TGTGCCAGCAGTGAATCGTTACTAGCGGAGACCGGGGAGCTGTTTTTT. Protein product: CASSESLLAETGELFF.

The rearrangement joins TRBV11-2 to TRBJ2-1; D may be TRBD2 (5 bases). Germline CDR1 SGHAT, CDR2 FQNNGV. V lost 6 bases to trimming and J lost 0 bases, with 18 bases between them. This CDR3 comprises 17 residues. The CDR3 loop is CASSDRRRAGSYNEQFF. The CDR3 region has the DNA TGTGCCAGCAGTGACCGGAGGCGAGCTGGCTCCTACAATGAGCAGTTCTTC.

This chain joins TRBV30 and TRBJ2-1; TRBD2 might be the D (5 bases). Deletions cut 0 bases from V and 12 bases from J, with 18 bases between. The CDR3 runs to 14 residues. Germline values: CDR1 GTSNPN, CDR2 SVGIG (reference sequence). CDR3 bases: TGTGCCTGGAGTGTGGTGGGAGTCGCCCTGGGGCAGTTCTTC. Amino acid sequence: CAWSVVGVALGQFF.

This chain joins TRBV11-2 and TRBJ2-7; D may match TRBD1 or TRBD2 (5 bases each). The CDR3 contains 12 residues. Trimming stripped 7 bases from V and 3 bases from J, with 10 bases between. The germline V gene has CDR1 SGHAT and CDR2 FQNNGV. CDR3 in amino acids: CASTAGGYEQYF. CDR3 coding DNA: TGTGCCAGCACCGCTGGGGGCTACGAGCAGTACTTC.

The chain has TRBV6-4 and TRBJ2-3, with TRBD1 as a possible D gene (5 bases). The CDR3 has 13 residues. Germline assignment: CDR1 MRHNA and CDR2 SNTAGT. V lost 6 bases, J lost 5 bases, and 12 bases lay in between. DNA for the CDR3: TGTGCCAGCAGCCCCCAAAGGGGAGATACGCAGTATTTT. This encodes CASSPQRGDTQYF.

This chain connects TRBV5-5 to TRBJ2-7, with 10 bases identical to TRBD1. The V and J ends lost 2 bases and 6 bases, in that order; junction bases with no gene match: 8. Germline V CDR1 and CDR2: SGHKS, YYEKEE (reference sequence). CDR3 size: 15 residues. The chain's CDR3 is CASSLAGTGVSEQYF. The CDR3 DNA sequence: TGTGCCAGCAGCTTAGCCGGGACAGGGGTGTCCGAGCAGTACTTC.

The CDR3: CASRRLAVQETQYF. CDR3 DNA: TGTGCCAGCAGGCGACTAGCGGTCCAAGAGACCCAGTACTTC. The rearrangement joins TRBV27 to TRBJ2-5; 9 bases line up with TRBD2. The CDR3 totals 14 residues. V dropped 6 bases and J dropped 1; count of bases not matched to a gene: 3. Germline V gives CDR1 MNHEY, CDR2 SMNVEV (reference sequence).

The table lists this clone with a few counts. The chain combines TRBV19 with TRBJ1-5; possibly TRBD1 for D (5 bases). The length of the CDR3 is 15 residues. The germline gives CDR1 LNHDA, CDR2 SQIVND (reference sequence). The V end lost 5 bases, the J end lost 1 base, and 12 bases lay between the germline ends. CDR3 loop: CASSRPRVSNQPQHF. CDR3 sequence (DNA): TGTGCCAGTAGTCGTCCCAGGGTAAGCAATCAGCCCCAGCATTTT.

The rearrangement joins TRBV5-1 to TRBJ2-7, with TRBD1 identical over 9 bases. This CDR3 region has 14 residues. Trimming took 4 bases from V and 3 from J; bases not matched to a gene: 5. Germline CDR1 is SGHRS and CDR2 is YFSETQ. The CDR3 is CASSQGQGFYEQYF. The DNA of the CDR3 is TGCGCCAGCAGCCAGGGACAGGGCTTCTACGAGCAGTACTTC.

The V and J genes are TRBV19 and TRBJ2-3; D gene uncertain. Germline V gene lookup returns CDR1 LNHDA and CDR2 SQIVND (reference sequence). Deletions cut 3 bases from V and 4 bases from J, with 11 bases between. The CDR3 contains 14 residues. The CDR3 loop reads CASSISRPADTQYF. The DNA of the CDR3 is TGTGCCAGTAGTATTTCCAGGCCCGCAGATACGCAGTATTTT. The full variable domain, its missing parts supplied by reference TRBV19 and TRBJ2-3, is DGGITQSPKYLFRKEGQNVTLSCEQNLNHDAMYWYRQDPGQGLRLIYYSQIVNDFQKGDIAEGYSVSREKKESFPLTVTSAQKNPTAFYLCASSISRPADTQYFGPGTRLTVL.

V usage is TRBV6-1 and J usage is TRBJ2-4; D perhaps matches TRBD1 (5 bases). Trimming removed 3 bases from V and 3 bases from J, with 15 bases in between. The CDR3 has 16 residues. Germline assignment: CDR1 MNHNS and CDR2 SASEGT. CDR3 in amino acids: CASSDPRKRGKNIQYF. The DNA of the CDR3 is TGTGCCAGCAGTGACCCCAGGAAAAGGGGCAAAAACATTCAGTACTTC.

J is TRBJ1-4 and V is TRBV4-2; 10 bases match TRBD1. The CDR3 contains 15 residues. Germline trimming cut 1 base from V and 10 bases from J; bases unmatched to any gene: 6. The V gene's germline CDR1 is LGHNA and CDR2 YNFKEQ. CDR3 residues: CASSQAGQGVVKLFF. As DNA, the CDR3 is TGTGCCAGCAGCCAAGCCGGACAGGGGGTAGTAAAACTGTTTTTT.

The V and J genes are TRBV6-1 and TRBJ1-5, with 8 bases fitting TRBD1. Trimming cost V 1 base and J 5 bases; bases outside gene matches: 4. Germline assignment: CDR1 MNHNS and CDR2 SASEGT. This CDR3 is 15 amino acids long. CDR3 DNA: TGTGCCAGCAGTGAAGGGGGACAGGCCTATCAGCCCCAGCATTTT. Translating gives CASSEGGQAYQPQHF.

The chain employs TRBV13 and TRBJ1-3; TRBD1 is a possible D gene (5 bases). The germline V gene has CDR1 PRHDT and CDR2 FYEKMQ (reference sequence). The V and J ends lost 2 bases and 0 bases respectively, with 20 bases between them. CDR3 size: 19 residues. The CDR3 sequence is CASSLYGRVASSSGNTIYF. For the CDR3, the DNA is TGTGCCAGCAGCTTATACGGCAGGGTTGCATCAAGCTCTGGAAACACCATATATTTT.

Concerning this clone: The same CDR3 arises from other DNA sequences in this sample as well. This chain connects TRBV2 to TRBJ1-5; possible D gene TRBD1, 5 bases. The V end lost 3 bases, the J end lost 0 bases, and 6 bases lay between the germline ends. The CDR3 is 14 residues long. Per germline, CDR1 SNHLY and CDR2 FYNNEI. CDR3 DNA sequence: TGTGCCAGCAGTGACAGGGCTAGCAATCAGCCCCAGCATTTT. Translated: CASSDRASNQPQHF.

CDR3 in DNA: TGCAGCGGTGGGACAGGGCAAGAGACCCAGTACTTC. Its translation is CSGGTGQETQYF. This sequence joins TRBV29-1 and TRBJ2-5, with 9 bases that match TRBD1. Germline V CDR1 and CDR2: SQVTM, ANQGSEA. The CDR3 consists of 12 residues. V gave up 7 bases and J gave up 2 bases; unmatched junction bases: 2.

V usage is TRBV19 and J usage is TRBJ2-5; 11 bases fit TRBD1. Germline CDR1 is LNHDA and CDR2 is SQIVND (reference sequence). The CDR3 is 15 residues long. With 9 bases clipped from V and 2 bases from J, the junction kept 8 bases outside the gene matches. CDR3 coding DNA: TGTGCCAGAGATTTCGGGACAGGGGGACAAGAGACCCAGTACTTC. It encodes CARDFGTGGQETQYF.

The rearrangement joins TRBV14 to TRBJ1-4; 9 nucleotides line up with TRBD1. J gave up 1 base and V 5 bases, and 11 bases lay outside the gene matches. The CDR3 totals 18 residues. CDR1 is SGHDN, CDR2 FVKESK, per germline. In DNA, the CDR3 is TGTGCCAGCAGCGACGTGGACAGGGGAAGGGGAACTAATGAAAAACTGTTTTTT. This gives the protein CASSDVDRGRGTNEKLFF.

The chain recombines TRBV19 with TRBJ2-3; no definite D call. Germline CDR1 is LNHDA and CDR2 is SQIVND (reference sequence). The CDR3 has 12 amino acids. Deletions cut 2 bases from V and 12 bases from J, with 12 bases between. DNA for the CDR3: TGTGCCAGTAGTATAAGGGCAGGTCCTCAGTATTTT. Translation: CASSIRAGPQYF.

This sequence joins TRBV7-2 and TRBJ1-2; 8 bases line up with TRBD1. The CDR3 runs to 15 residues. V was clipped by 1 base and J by 7 bases; unmatched bases: 8. The V gene's germline CDR1 is SGHTA and CDR2 FQGNSA. The CDR3 sequence: CASSLEGQARSGYTF. CDR3 nucleotide sequence: TGTGCCAGCAGCTTAGAGGGACAGGCGCGATCTGGCTACACCTTC.

CDR3 region: CASSEDSKTYEQYF. CDR3 sequence (DNA): TGTGCCAGCAGTGAAGACAGTAAGACCTACGAGCAGTACTTC. The chain combines TRBV2 with TRBJ2-7, with D unclear. The CDR3 extends over 14 amino acids. V was shortened by 1 base and J by 2 bases, with 9 bases between the two germline ends. Per germline, CDR1 SNHLY and CDR2 FYNNEI.

This sequence joins TRBV4-1 and TRBJ2-5; D might be TRBD1 (5 bases). CDR3 length equals 13 residues. Germline values: CDR1 MGHRA, CDR2 YSYEKL. Trimming shortened V by 6 bases and J by 1 base, and 9 bases separated the two germline ends. CDR3 nucleotide sequence: TGCGCCAGCAGGAAGGGGCCCCAAGAGACCCAGTACTTC. Protein sequence: CASRKGPQETQYF.

This rearrangement joins TRBV12-3 or TRBV12-4 to TRBJ1-2; D unresolved. Trimming cost V 5 bases and J 14 bases, with 15 bases left between them. The CDR3 runs 11 residues. The CDR3 reads CASSLGLWLTF. DNA for the CDR3: TGTGCCAGCAGTCTCGGACTATGGCTGACCTTC.

This chain connects TRBV6-5 to TRBJ2-5; the match to TRBD1 covers 7 bases. The CDR3 is made up of 15 amino acids. CDR1 and CDR2 (germline): MNHEY, SVGAGI. V shed 6 bases and J 1 base; nucleotides not matched to a gene: 8. The CDR3 region has the DNA TGTGCCAGCAGAGCAGGACAGGACGGCCAAGAGACCCAGTACTTC. It is translated as CASRAGQDGQETQYF.

The chain carries TRBV6-5 and TRBJ2-7; D is uncertain. This CDR3 is 11 amino acids long. Trimming removed 4 bases at V and 2 bases at J, with 3 bases between. Germline V gives CDR1 MNHEY, CDR2 SVGAGI. For the CDR3, the DNA is TGTGCCAGCAGTTGGCCCTACGAGCAGTACTTC. Protein: CASSWPYEQYF.